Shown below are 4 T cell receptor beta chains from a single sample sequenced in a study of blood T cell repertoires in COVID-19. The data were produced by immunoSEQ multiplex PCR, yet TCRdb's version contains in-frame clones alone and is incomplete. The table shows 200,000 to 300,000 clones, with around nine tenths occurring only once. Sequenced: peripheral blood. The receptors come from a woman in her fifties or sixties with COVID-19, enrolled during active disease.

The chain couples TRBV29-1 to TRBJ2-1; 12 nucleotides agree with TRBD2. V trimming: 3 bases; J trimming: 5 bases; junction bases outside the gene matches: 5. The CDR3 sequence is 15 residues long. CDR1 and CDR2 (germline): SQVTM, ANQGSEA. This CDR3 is CSVDASGRENNEQFF. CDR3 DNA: TGCAGCGTTGACGCTAGCGGGAGGGAGAACAATGAGCAGTTCTTC.

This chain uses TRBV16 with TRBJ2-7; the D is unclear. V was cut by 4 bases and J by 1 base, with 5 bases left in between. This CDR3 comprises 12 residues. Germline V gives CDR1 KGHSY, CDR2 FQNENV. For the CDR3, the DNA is TGTGCCAGCAGCCCATTGTCCTACGAGCAGTACTTC. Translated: CASSPLSYEQYF.

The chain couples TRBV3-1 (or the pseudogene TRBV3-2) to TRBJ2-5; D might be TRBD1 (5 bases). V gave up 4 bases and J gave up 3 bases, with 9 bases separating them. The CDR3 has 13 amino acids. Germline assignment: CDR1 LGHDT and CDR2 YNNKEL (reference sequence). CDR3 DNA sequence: TGTGCCAGCAGCCGAACAGGAAAAGAGACCCAGTACTTC. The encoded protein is CASSRTGKETQYF.

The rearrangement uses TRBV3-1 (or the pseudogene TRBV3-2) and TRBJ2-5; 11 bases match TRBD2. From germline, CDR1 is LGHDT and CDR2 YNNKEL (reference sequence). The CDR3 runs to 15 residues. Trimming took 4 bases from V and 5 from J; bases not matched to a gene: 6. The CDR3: CASSLSGRAGETQYF. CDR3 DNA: TGTGCCAGCAGCCTTAGCGGGAGGGCCGGGGAGACCCAGTACTTC.